What follows is one T cell receptor (beta chain) and its context. CDR1 and CDR2 (germline): LNHDA, SQIVND (reference sequence). The junction had 2 bases not matched to a gene; V was cut back by 0 bases and J by 2 bases. The CDR3 length is 15 residues. This record comes from a study of molecular identifiers for immune sequencing clone quantification. TCRdb called the PCR reads again in MiXCR, with one record for every CDR3 protein. The sample contains about 510,000 distinct CDR3 sequences, 20% to 25% of which appear only once. Material for sequencing was naive CD8+ T cells from blood, with Jurkat cell RNA spiked in. Subset reported: FACS-sorted CD8+CD4-CCR7+CD45RA+ naive T cells. The sequence derives from a human donor in good health. Some libraries in this study had Jurkat cell RNA spiked in. The J gene is TRBJ2-7, the V gene TRBV19; TRBD1 agrees at 9 bases. CDR3 sequence reads: CASSIDGTGTYEQYF. In DNA form, the CDR3 reads TGTGCCAGTAGTATAGACGGGACAGGGACCTACGAGCAGTACTTC.